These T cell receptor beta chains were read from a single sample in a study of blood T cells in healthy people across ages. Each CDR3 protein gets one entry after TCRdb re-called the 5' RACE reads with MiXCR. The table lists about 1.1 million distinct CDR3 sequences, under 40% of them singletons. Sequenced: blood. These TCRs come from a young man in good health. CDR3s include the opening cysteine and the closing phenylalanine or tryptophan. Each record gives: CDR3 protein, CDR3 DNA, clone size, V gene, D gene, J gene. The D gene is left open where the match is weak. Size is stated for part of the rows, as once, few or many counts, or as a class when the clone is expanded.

CDR3 protein: CASSLVVAQNEQFF; CDR3 DNA: TGTGCCAGCAGCTTGGTGGTAGCGCAAAATGAGCAGTTCTTC; clone size: .; V gene: TRBV7-9; D gene: .; J gene: TRBJ2-1
CDR3 protein: CASSYLGGHGDTQYF; CDR3 DNA: TGTGCCAGCAGTTACTTGGGGGGGCATGGAGATACGCAGTATTTT; clone size: .; V gene: TRBV6-5; D gene: .; J gene: TRBJ2-3
CDR3 protein: CASSEAPVLRFF; CDR3 DNA: TGTGCCAGCAGTGAAGCGCCGGTGCTGCGGTTCTTC; clone size: .; V gene: TRBV2; D gene: .; J gene: TRBJ2-1
CDR3 protein: CASSPLSQRTGELFF; CDR3 DNA: TGTGCCAGCAGCCCCCTTTCACAAAGGACCGGGGAGCTGTTTTTT; clone size: .; V gene: TRBV7-3; D gene: .; J gene: TRBJ2-2
CDR3 protein: CASSLALGLADEQFF; CDR3 DNA: TGTGCCAGCAGCTTAGCGCTTGGACTAGCCGATGAGCAGTTCTTC; clone size: .; V gene: TRBV7-2; D gene: TRBD2; J gene: TRBJ2-1
CDR3 protein: CASSLRTGEDSPPHF; CDR3 DNA: TGCGCCAGCAGCCTCCGGACAGGGGAGGATTCACCCCCCCACTTT; clone size: .; V gene: TRBV4-1; D gene: TRBD1; J gene: TRBJ1-6
CDR3 protein: CSVAGLLQETQYF; CDR3 DNA: TGCAGCGTCGCTGGGCTCCTCCAAGAGACCCAGTACTTC; clone size: few; V gene: TRBV29-1; D gene: .; J gene: TRBJ2-5
CDR3 protein: CAISLGTGSSQETQYF; CDR3 DNA: TGTGCCATCAGTCTCGGGACAGGGTCCAGCCAAGAGACCCAGTACTTC; clone size: many; V gene: TRBV10-3; D gene: TRBD1; J gene: TRBJ2-5
CDR3 protein: CASSQDFLAGFYNERFF; CDR3 DNA: TGCGCCAGCAGCCAAGATTTCCTAGCGGGGTTCTACAATGAGCGGTTCTTC; clone size: few; V gene: TRBV4-3; D gene: TRBD2; J gene: TRBJ2-1
CDR3 protein: CSARDGGSDGDGYTF; CDR3 DNA: TGCAGTGCTAGAGATGGGGGCTCGGATGGCGATGGCTACACCTTC; clone size: .; V gene: TRBV20-1; D gene: .; J gene: TRBJ1-2
CDR3 protein: CASSLGVQSGANVLTF; CDR3 DNA: TGTGCCAGCAGCTTAGGGGTTCAATCTGGGGCCAACGTCCTGACTTTC; clone size: .; V gene: TRBV7-8; D gene: .; J gene: TRBJ2-6
CDR3 protein: CASSFAGSGFF; CDR3 DNA: TGTGCCAGCAGTTTCGCAGGCTCGGGTTTCTTT; clone size: .; V gene: TRBV28; D gene: .; J gene: TRBJ1-1
CDR3 protein: CASSSVPGQAGGNTGELFF; CDR3 DNA: TGTGCCAGCAGTTCCGTCCCGGGACAGGCCGGAGGGAACACCGGGGAGCTGTTTTTT; clone size: .; V gene: TRBV12-3/TRBV12-4; D gene: TRBD1; J gene: TRBJ2-2
CDR3 protein: CASSDQLQSSYNEQFF; CDR3 DNA: TGTGCCAGCAGTGATCAGCTACAGAGCTCCTACAATGAGCAGTTCTTC; clone size: few; V gene: TRBV27; D gene: .; J gene: TRBJ2-1
CDR3 protein: CASSLEGAKSPLHF; CDR3 DNA: TGTGCCAGCAGCCTGGAGGGGGCGAAATCACCCCTCCACTTT; clone size: .; V gene: TRBV7-8; D gene: TRBD1; J gene: TRBJ1-6
CDR3 protein: CASSLPILTPTDTQYF; CDR3 DNA: TGTGCCAGCAGTTTACCCATCCTAACCCCCACAGATACGCAGTATTTT; clone size: .; V gene: TRBV28; D gene: .; J gene: TRBJ2-3
CDR3 protein: CASSSQEGNQPQHF; CDR3 DNA: TGTGCCAGCAGCTCCCAGGAGGGTAATCAGCCCCAGCATTTT; clone size: .; V gene: TRBV7-2; D gene: .; J gene: TRBJ1-5
CDR3 protein: CASSLGLQGSRNEQFF; CDR3 DNA: TGTGCCAGCAGCTTAGGGCTACAGGGTAGTAGGAATGAGCAGTTCTTC; clone size: .; V gene: TRBV11-2; D gene: .; J gene: TRBJ2-1
CDR3 protein: CASSRGGDEQFF; CDR3 DNA: TGTGCCAGCAGTCGGGGAGGGGATGAGCAGTTCTTC; clone size: .; V gene: TRBV7-2; D gene: TRBD2; J gene: TRBJ2-1
CDR3 protein: CASFLRHNEQFF; CDR3 DNA: TGTGCCAGTTTCTTGCGACACAATGAGCAGTTCTTC; clone size: .; V gene: TRBV12-3/TRBV12-4; D gene: .; J gene: TRBJ2-1
CDR3 protein: CASTRTGKFSPLHF; CDR3 DNA: TGTGCCAGCACCCGGACAGGGAAGTTTTCACCCCTCCACTTT; clone size: .; V gene: TRBV12-3/TRBV12-4; D gene: TRBD1; J gene: TRBJ1-6
CDR3 protein: CASSQNYGPLNGNEQFF; CDR3 DNA: TGTGCCAGCAGCCAAAACTACGGGCCCTTGAATGGCAATGAGCAGTTCTTC; clone size: .; V gene: TRBV14; D gene: .; J gene: TRBJ2-1
CDR3 protein: CASSQSAGNYGYTF; CDR3 DNA: TGCGCCAGCAGCCAGAGCGCAGGGAACTATGGCTACACCTTC; clone size: .; V gene: TRBV5-1; D gene: .; J gene: TRBJ1-2
CDR3 protein: CSARKDRGQETQYF; CDR3 DNA: TGCAGTGCTAGAAAGGACAGGGGGCAAGAGACCCAGTACTTC; clone size: .; V gene: TRBV20-1; D gene: TRBD1; J gene: TRBJ2-5
CDR3 protein: CASSEGVVAGEFF; CDR3 DNA: TGTGCCAGCAGTGAAGGTGTGGTAGCGGGCGAGTTCTTC; clone size: .; V gene: TRBV2; D gene: TRBD2; J gene: TRBJ2-1
CDR3 protein: CASSDGLAPSYNEQFF; CDR3 DNA: TGTGCCAGCAGCGACGGACTAGCTCCCTCCTACAATGAGCAGTTCTTC; clone size: .; V gene: TRBV9; D gene: TRBD2; J gene: TRBJ2-1
CDR3 protein: CATSSGTGTYEQYF; CDR3 DNA: TGTGCCACCAGCAGTGGGACGGGAACCTACGAGCAGTACTTC; clone size: .; V gene: TRBV15; D gene: .; J gene: TRBJ2-7
CDR3 protein: CASSITFYGYTF; CDR3 DNA: TGTGCCAGCAGTATTACATTTTATGGCTACACCTTC; clone size: .; V gene: TRBV6-1; D gene: .; J gene: TRBJ1-2
CDR3 protein: CASSYVAGEENTEAFF; CDR3 DNA: TGTGCCAGCAGTTACGTCGCCGGGGAGGAGAACACTGAAGCTTTCTTT; clone size: few; V gene: TRBV6-2/TRBV6-3; D gene: .; J gene: TRBJ1-1
CDR3 protein: CASSYSMAGGTGTQYF; CDR3 DNA: TGTGCCAGCAGTTACTCGATGGCAGGGGGCACAGGTACGCAGTATTTT; clone size: .; V gene: TRBV6-5; D gene: TRBD1; J gene: TRBJ2-3
CDR3 protein: CASSQTATNEKLFF; CDR3 DNA: TGTGCCAGCAGCCAGACAGCAACTAATGAAAAACTGTTTTTT; clone size: many; V gene: TRBV3-1; D gene: .; J gene: TRBJ1-4
CDR3 protein: CSARGQIRNEQFF; CDR3 DNA: TGCAGTGCTAGAGGTCAAATTAGAAATGAGCAGTTCTTC; clone size: few; V gene: TRBV20-1; D gene: .; J gene: TRBJ2-1
CDR3 protein: CASSPPLHRVQASYNEQFF; CDR3 DNA: TGTGCCAGCTCACCACCTTTGCATCGAGTCCAGGCCTCCTACAATGAGCAGTTCTTC; clone size: few; V gene: TRBV18; D gene: .; J gene: TRBJ2-1
CDR3 protein: CSAGGEGVNPETQYF; CDR3 DNA: TGCAGTGCTGGTGGGGAGGGGGTTAATCCAGAGACCCAGTACTTC; clone size: once; V gene: TRBV20-1; D gene: .; J gene: TRBJ2-5
CDR3 protein: CSAGDRAGDSPLHF; CDR3 DNA: TGCAGTGCAGGGGACAGGGCAGGGGATTCACCCCTCCACTTT; clone size: .; V gene: TRBV20-1; D gene: TRBD1; J gene: TRBJ1-6
CDR3 protein: CATSRDPGRENIQYF; CDR3 DNA: TGTGCCACCAGCAGAGATCCAGGCAGGGAAAACATTCAGTACTTC; clone size: few; V gene: TRBV15; D gene: .; J gene: TRBJ2-4
CDR3 protein: CASVSPVTGELFF; CDR3 DNA: TGTGCCAGCGTTTCACCCGTAACCGGGGAGCTGTTTTTT; clone size: .; V gene: TRBV6-2/TRBV6-3; D gene: .; J gene: TRBJ2-2
CDR3 protein: CASGPVPSSDEQFF; CDR3 DNA: TGTGCCAGCGGACCTGTTCCCTCATCCGATGAGCAGTTCTTC; clone size: .; V gene: TRBV7-9; D gene: .; J gene: TRBJ2-1
CDR3 protein: CASSDAGTVGTQYF; CDR3 DNA: TGTGCCAGCAGTGACGCCGGGACAGTCGGGACCCAGTACTTC; clone size: .; V gene: TRBV6-2/TRBV6-3; D gene: TRBD1; J gene: TRBJ2-5
CDR3 protein: CAITWDRTTDTQYF; CDR3 DNA: TGTGCCATCACCTGGGACAGGACCACAGATACGCAGTATTTT; clone size: many; V gene: TRBV10-3; D gene: TRBD1; J gene: TRBJ2-3
CDR3 protein: CAISEPPLAGGQETQYF; CDR3 DNA: TGTGCCATCAGTGAGCCCCCCCTAGCGGGGGGGCAAGAGACCCAGTACTTC; clone size: once; V gene: TRBV10-3; D gene: TRBD2; J gene: TRBJ2-5
CDR3 protein: CASSLSGNTDMQYF; CDR3 DNA: TGTGCCAGCAGCCTTAGTGGGAACACAGATATGCAATATTTT; clone size: .; V gene: TRBV12-3/TRBV12-4; D gene: .; J gene: TRBJ2-3
CDR3 protein: CASSLRGMSQYF; CDR3 DNA: TGTGCCAGCAGTTTACGGGGGATGTCGCAGTATTTT; clone size: .; V gene: TRBV28; D gene: .; J gene: TRBJ2-3
CDR3 protein: CASSQDSRGGYPSTDTQYF; CDR3 DNA: TGCGCCAGCAGCCAAGATAGTCGGGGGGGCTATCCTAGCACAGATACGCAGTATTTT; clone size: .; V gene: TRBV4-3; D gene: TRBD2; J gene: TRBJ2-3
CDR3 protein: CASSQEVADTYGYTF; CDR3 DNA: TGCGCCAGCAGCCAAGAGGTGGCAGATACCTATGGCTACACCTTC; clone size: .; V gene: TRBV4-1; D gene: .; J gene: TRBJ1-2
CDR3 protein: CASSFDGGQETQYF; CDR3 DNA: TGCGCCAGCAGCTTTGACGGCGGACAAGAGACCCAGTACTTC; clone size: few; V gene: TRBV5-1; D gene: .; J gene: TRBJ2-5
CDR3 protein: CASSSQAVQETQYF; CDR3 DNA: TGTGCCAGCAGCTCGCAGGCCGTCCAAGAGACCCAGTACTTC; clone size: .; V gene: TRBV7-2; D gene: .; J gene: TRBJ2-5
CDR3 protein: CASSENLAEMNTEAFF; CDR3 DNA: TGCGCCAGCAGCGAAAACCTGGCAGAAATGAACACTGAAGCTTTCTTT; clone size: .; V gene: TRBV5-1; D gene: .; J gene: TRBJ1-1
CDR3 protein: CSAREEGSNYGYTF; CDR3 DNA: TGCAGTGCCAGAGAGGAGGGGAGTAACTATGGCTACACCTTC; clone size: .; V gene: TRBV20-1; D gene: .; J gene: TRBJ1-2